This TCR beta chain was obtained from a study of early T cells in non-severe SARS-CoV-2 infection. Overall study: The sequenced material was bulk RNA from unsorted whole blood, and its chains were unpaired. Study-wide findings and caveats: VDJdb matching skewed toward anti-spike CD8 responses, missing private and CD4 specificities.

Individual cDNA molecules were tagged with unique molecular identifiers. TCRdb redid the calling of the 5' RACE reads with MiXCR, one entry per CDR3 protein. The sample carries about 100,000 distinct CDR3 sequences, roughly 13% recorded once. This clonotype was detected many times. Antigen unknown. The CDR3 is 13 residues long. Germline V gives CDR1 SNHLY, CDR2 FYNNEI. Trimming cost V 6 bases and J 3 bases, with 11 bases left between them. This receptor was identified in an adult who was a healthcare worker with PCR-confirmed SARS-CoV-2 infection or an uninfected control (not recorded which). This chain joins TRBV2 and TRBJ1-1; D is unresolved. The sequenced material came from whole blood. The chain's CDR3 is CASRGRRDTEAFF. The CDR3 bases are TGTGCCAGCAGGGGTCGTAGGGACACTGAAGCTTTCTTT.